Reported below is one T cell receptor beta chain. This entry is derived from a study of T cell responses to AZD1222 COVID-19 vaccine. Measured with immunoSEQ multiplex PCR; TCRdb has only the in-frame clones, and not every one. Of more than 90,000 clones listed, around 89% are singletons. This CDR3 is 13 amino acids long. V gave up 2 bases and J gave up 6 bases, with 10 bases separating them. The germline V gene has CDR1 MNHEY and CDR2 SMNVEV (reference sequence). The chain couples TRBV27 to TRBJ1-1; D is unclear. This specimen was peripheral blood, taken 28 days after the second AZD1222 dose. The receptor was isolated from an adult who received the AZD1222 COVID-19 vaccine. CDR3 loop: CASSLGIQAEAFF. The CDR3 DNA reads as TGTGCCAGCAGTTTAGGAATTCAGGCTGAAGCTTTCTTT.